Listed here is a single T cell receptor (beta chain). Looked up from germline, CDR1 is SNHLY and CDR2 is FYNNEI. Trimming took off 3 bases at V and 1 base at J, with 6 bases between the two ends. The CDR3 extends over 13 amino acids. Assay used: immunoSEQ multiplex PCR; TCRdb lists only in-frame clones, some missing. In the table there are 75,000 to 100,000 clones, roughly 86% of which are singletons. The data are from a study of control samples from healthy donors and cancer patients. This TCR derives from a man aged 60 to 75 in good health. The rearrangement links TRBV2 to TRBJ1-1; D is unresolved. Sequenced input: blood. As DNA, the CDR3 is TGTGCCAGCAGTGAGGTCGAGAACACTGAAGCTTTCTTT. Residues: CASSEVENTEAFF.